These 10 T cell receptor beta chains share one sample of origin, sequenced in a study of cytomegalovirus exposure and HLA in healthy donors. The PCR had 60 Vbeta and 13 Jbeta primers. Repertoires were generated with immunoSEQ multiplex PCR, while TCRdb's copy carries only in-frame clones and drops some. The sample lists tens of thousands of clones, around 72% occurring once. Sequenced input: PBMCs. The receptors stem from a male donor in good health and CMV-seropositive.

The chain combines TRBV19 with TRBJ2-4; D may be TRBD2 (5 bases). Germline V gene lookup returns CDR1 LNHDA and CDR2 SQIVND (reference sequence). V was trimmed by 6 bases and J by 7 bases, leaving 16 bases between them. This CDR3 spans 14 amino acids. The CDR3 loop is CASSEGFLGNIQYF. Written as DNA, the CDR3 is TGTGCCAGTAGCGAGGGTTTTTTGGGGAACATTCAGTACTTC. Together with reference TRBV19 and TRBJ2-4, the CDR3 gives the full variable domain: DGGITQSPKYLFRKEGQNVTLSCEQNLNHDAMYWYRQDPGQGLRLIYYSQIVNDFQKGDIAEGYSVSREKKESFPLTVTSAQKNPTAFYLCASSEGFLGNIQYFGAGTRLSVL.

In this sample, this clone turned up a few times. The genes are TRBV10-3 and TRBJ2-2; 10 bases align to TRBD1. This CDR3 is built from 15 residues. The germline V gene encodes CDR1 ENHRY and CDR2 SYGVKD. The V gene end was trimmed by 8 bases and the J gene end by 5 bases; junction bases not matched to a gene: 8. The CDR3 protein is CAIGEGQGSTGELFF. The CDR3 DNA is TGTGCCATCGGAGAGGGACAGGGGAGTACCGGGGAGCTGTTTTTT.

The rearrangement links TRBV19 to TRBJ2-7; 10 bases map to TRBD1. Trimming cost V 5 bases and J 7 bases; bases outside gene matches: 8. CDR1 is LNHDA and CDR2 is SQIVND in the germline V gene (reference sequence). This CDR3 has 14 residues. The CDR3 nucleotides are TGTGCCAGTAGTTCTCGGGACAGGGGAAAAGAGCAGTACTTC. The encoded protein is CASSSRDRGKEQYF. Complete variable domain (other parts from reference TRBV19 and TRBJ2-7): DGGITQSPKYLFRKEGQNVTLSCEQNLNHDAMYWYRQDPGQGLRLIYYSQIVNDFQKGDIAEGYSVSREKKESFPLTVTSAQKNPTAFYLCASSSRDRGKEQYFGPGTRLTVT.

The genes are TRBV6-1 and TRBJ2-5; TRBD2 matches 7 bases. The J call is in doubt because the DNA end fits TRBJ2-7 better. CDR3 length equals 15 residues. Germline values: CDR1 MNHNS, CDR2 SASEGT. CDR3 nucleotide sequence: TGTGCCAGCAGTGTTGGCAGGGAGGGCTCCTACGAGCAGTACTTC. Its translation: CASSVGREGSYEQYF.

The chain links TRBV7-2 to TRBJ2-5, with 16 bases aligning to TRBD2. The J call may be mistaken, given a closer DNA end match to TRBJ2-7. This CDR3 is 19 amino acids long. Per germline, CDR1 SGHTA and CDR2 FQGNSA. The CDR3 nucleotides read TGTGCCAGCAGCCCCCGAATCCCGGGACTAGCGGGGGGGCGGTACGAGCAGTACTTC. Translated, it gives CASSPRIPGLAGGRYEQYF.

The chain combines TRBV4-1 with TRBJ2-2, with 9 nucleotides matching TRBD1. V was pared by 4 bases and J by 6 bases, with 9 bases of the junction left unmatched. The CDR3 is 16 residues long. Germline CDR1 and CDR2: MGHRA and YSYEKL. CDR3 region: CASSPAGTGIAGELFF. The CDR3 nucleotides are TGCGCCAGCAGCCCGGCCGGGACAGGGATCGCCGGGGAGCTGTTTTTT.

DNA for the CDR3: TGTGCCAGTAGTGTGTGGGGACTGTCCCGGTACGAGCAGTACTTC. Translation: CASSVWGLSRYEQYF. The chain uses TRBV19 and TRBJ2-7; D is perhaps TRBD2 (6 bases). Germline CDR1 LNHDA, CDR2 SQIVND (reference sequence). Trimming removed 5 bases at V and 4 bases at J, with 18 bases between. The CDR3 loop spans 15 amino acids.

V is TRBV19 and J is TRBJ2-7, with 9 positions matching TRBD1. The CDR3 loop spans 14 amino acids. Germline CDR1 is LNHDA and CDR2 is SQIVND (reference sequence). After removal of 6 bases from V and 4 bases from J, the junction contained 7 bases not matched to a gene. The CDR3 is CASSTGTGQYEQYF. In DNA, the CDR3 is TGTGCCAGTAGCACCGGGACAGGGCAGTACGAGCAGTACTTC. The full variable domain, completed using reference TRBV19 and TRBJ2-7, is DGGITQSPKYLFRKEGQNVTLSCEQNLNHDAMYWYRQDPGQGLRLIYYSQIVNDFQKGDIAEGYSVSREKKESFPLTVTSAQKNPTAFYLCASSTGTGQYEQYFGPGTRLTVT.

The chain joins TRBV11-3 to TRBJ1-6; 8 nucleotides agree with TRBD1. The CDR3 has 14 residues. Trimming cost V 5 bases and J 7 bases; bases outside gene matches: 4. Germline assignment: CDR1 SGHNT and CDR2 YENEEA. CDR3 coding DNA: TGTGCCAGCAGCCGCAGGGGGCTAAATTCACCCCTCCACTTT. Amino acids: CASSRRGLNSPLHF.

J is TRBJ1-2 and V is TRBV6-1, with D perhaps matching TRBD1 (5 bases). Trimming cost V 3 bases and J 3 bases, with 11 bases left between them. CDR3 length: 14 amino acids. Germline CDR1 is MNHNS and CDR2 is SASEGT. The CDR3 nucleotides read TGTGCCAGCAGTGATTCCCGGGGGTACTATGGCTACACCTTC. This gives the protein CASSDSRGYYGYTF.